One sample yielded the 29 T cell receptor beta chains listed below, sequenced in a study of beta chain features in type 1 diabetes. The entirety of the isolated RNA underwent reverse transcription, so expressed TCRB transcripts were sequenced. Here immunoSEQ multiplex PCR was the method, and the copy in TCRdb shows in-frame clones only, minus some. Of around 400,000 clones listed, over 12% are singletons. What was sequenced was naive CD4+ T cells from blood. These receptors came from a woman younger than 35 in good health.

The sample holds a few counts of this clone. The chain uses TRBV7-2 and TRBJ2-6, with D possibly TRBD1 on 5 matching bases. Germline-derived CDR1 and CDR2 are SGHTA and FQGNSA. CDR3 length: 17 residues. Trimming left V 2 bases short and J 2 bases short, with 13 bases between. CDR3 in DNA: TGTGCCAGCAGCTTATCCAGGGTAGGGGCTGGGGCCAACGTCCTGACTTTC. Its translation is CASSLSRVGAGANVLTF.

The chain links TRBV2 to TRBJ2-5; TRBD1 might be the D (6 bases). The germline V gene encodes CDR1 SNHLY and CDR2 FYNNEI. V lost 7 bases and J lost 3, with 6 bases in between. This CDR3 is 11 amino acids long. For the CDR3, the DNA is TGTGCCAGCACAGGGGAAGAGACCCAGTACTTC. Translated: CASTGEETQYF.

The chain carries TRBV5-6 and TRBJ2-7, with D possibly being TRBD2 (7 bases). The CDR3 covers 12 residues. CDR1 is SGHDT and CDR2 is YYEEEE in the germline V gene. V shed 6 bases and J shed 3 bases, with 10 bases lying between them. For the CDR3, the DNA is TGTGCCAGCAAGGGGGGGGTCTACGAGCAGTACTTC. As protein: CASKGGVYEQYF.

Only a few counts were recorded for this clone. V gene TRBV4-3 combines with J gene TRBJ1-4; 9 bases line up with TRBD1. Unmatched junction bases numbered 8, after V lost 4 bases and J lost 5 bases. This CDR3 has 16 residues. Germline loops: CDR1 LGHNA, CDR2 YSLEER. The CDR3 nucleotides read TGCGCCAGCAGCCCGACAGGGGGGACGGGCAATGAAAAACTGTTTTTT. This translates into CASSPTGGTGNEKLFF.

The chain employs TRBV7-2 and TRBJ2-7; D possibly corresponds to TRBD1 (7 bases). The V gene lost 5 bases and the J gene lost 7 bases, with 18 bases spanning the gap. The V gene's germline CDR1 is SGHTA and CDR2 FQGNSA. This CDR3 is 14 amino acids long. In DNA, the CDR3 is TGTGCCAGCAGCACCGGACAGGTGGCGGGGGAGCAGTACTTC. This gives the protein CASSTGQVAGEQYF.

This chain uses TRBV11-1 with TRBJ2-7, with 8 bases matching TRBD1. V gave up 9 bases and J gave up 6 bases; unmatched junction bases: 10. Germline-derived CDR1 and CDR2 are SGHAT and FQDESV (reference sequence). The CDR3 runs 13 residues. The DNA for the CDR3 is TGTGCCAGTAGCCTGGACAGGGTTACCGAGCAGTACTTC. It is translated as CASSLDRVTEQYF.

V gene TRBV11-2 combines with J gene TRBJ1-2; 9 bases line up with TRBD1. From germline, CDR1 is SGHAT and CDR2 FQNNGV. This CDR3 is built from 16 residues. With V trimmed by 3 bases and J by 2 bases, 7 bases remained unmatched. The CDR3 DNA follows: TGTGCCAGCAGCTTGATCGGGACAGGGCCCAACTATGGCTACACCTTC. Its translation: CASSLIGTGPNYGYTF.

V and J are TRBV4-1 and TRBJ2-3, with D perhaps TRBD2 (5 bases). The germline V gene has CDR1 MGHRA and CDR2 YSYEKL. This CDR3 spans 15 amino acids. The V end was cut by 4 bases, the J end by 3 bases, with 14 bases between. The CDR3 spells CASSPSAWETDTQYF. The DNA for the CDR3 is TGCGCCAGCAGCCCATCCGCTTGGGAGACAGATACGCAGTATTTT.

The table lists this clone with a few counts. V and J are TRBV19 and TRBJ1-2; D unresolved. Germline values: CDR1 LNHDA, CDR2 SQIVND (reference sequence). The CDR3 extends over 10 amino acids. V was cut by 8 bases and J by 6 bases, with 7 bases left in between. CDR3 residues: CASFFDGYTF. The CDR3 DNA is TGTGCCAGTTTTTTCGATGGCTACACCTTC.

The V gene is TRBV9, the J gene TRBJ2-3; 7 bases line up with TRBD2. Germline assignment: CDR1 SGDLS and CDR2 YYNGEE. The CDR3 is 16 amino acids. The V gene end was trimmed by 4 bases and the J gene end by 3 bases; junction bases not matched to a gene: 11. The CDR3 loop is CASSPGLHGGTDTQYF. For the CDR3, the DNA is TGTGCCAGCAGCCCGGGACTACACGGGGGAACAGATACGCAGTATTTT.

This chain joins TRBV6-5 and TRBJ2-3; 9 bases align to TRBD2. CDR3 size: 15 residues. Germline V lookup: CDR1 MNHEY, CDR2 SVGAGI. Unmatched junction bases numbered 4, after V lost 6 bases and J lost 0 bases. Here the CDR3 DNA reads TGTGCCAGCAGACAGAGCGGGAGGAGCACAGATACGCAGTATTTT. As protein: CASRQSGRSTDTQYF.

The table lists this clone with a few counts. CDR3 DNA: TGCAGCGTTGAAACAGGCAGGGGCACTGAAGCTTTCTTT. Its translation: CSVETGRGTEAFF. The J gene is TRBJ1-1, the V gene TRBV29-1; weak D call: TRBD1 (6 bases). Deletions cut 2 bases from V and 4 bases from J, with 11 bases between. Per the germline V gene, CDR1 is SQVTM and CDR2 is ANQGSEA. This CDR3 has 13 amino acids.

There are a few counts of this clone. This chain joins TRBV23-1 and TRBJ2-1; a weak D match, TRBD2 (6 bases). TRBV23-1 is annotated as an ORF whose role is uncertain. V was pared by 0 bases and J by 1 base, with 25 bases between. This CDR3 is built from 21 residues. CDR3 region: CASSQSPPRFLKGRSYNEQFF. CDR3 sequence (DNA): TGCGCCAGCAGTCAATCCCCTCCACGCTTTCTAAAGGGGAGGTCCTACAATGAGCAGTTCTTC.

A few counts support this clone. The chain joins TRBV21-1 to TRBJ2-2; the table calls TRBD2, which could not be checked here. TRBV21-1 is a recognized pseudogene. The CDR3 runs 11 residues. Here the CDR3 DNA reads TGTCACCAGCGGCGCACCGGGGAGCTGTTTTTT. It encodes CHQRRTGELFF.

This chain joins TRBV6-6 and TRBJ1-2, with 7 bases aligning to TRBD1. CDR3 length: 12 residues. Per germline, CDR1 MNHNY and CDR2 SVGAGI (reference sequence). V lost 6 bases to trimming and J lost 5 bases; unmatched junction nucleotides: 3. The CDR3, as DNA: TGTGCCAGCAGCGACAGGGAGTATGGCTACACCTTC. Its translation: CASSDREYGYTF.

This clone has only a few counts. The DNA of the CDR3 is TGTGCCAGCAGTTACCCCGCTACTAGGTACCAAGAGACCCAGTACTTC. Translating gives CASSYPATRYQETQYF. This rearrangement joins TRBV6-6 to TRBJ2-5; D is perhaps TRBD2 (5 bases). Germline values: CDR1 MNHNY, CDR2 SVGAGI (reference sequence). The CDR3 sequence is 16 residues long. The V end lost 2 bases, the J end lost 0 bases, and 13 bases lay between the germline ends.

The chain carries TRBV10-3 and TRBJ2-7, with 7 bases matching TRBD1. Germline assignment: CDR1 ENHRY and CDR2 SYGVKD. With 7 bases clipped from V and 0 bases from J, the junction kept 9 bases outside the gene matches. The CDR3 loop spans 15 amino acids. CDR3 DNA: TGTGCCATCACCGACGGGACAGCTTACTCCTACGAGCAGTACTTC. It translates to CAITDGTAYSYEQYF.

This clone has a handful of counts. The CDR3 sequence: CASRETGGGYEQYF. For the CDR3, the DNA is TGTGCCAGCAGGGAGACAGGTGGTGGGTACGAGCAGTACTTC. The chain uses TRBV2 and TRBJ2-7, with a tentative D call TRBD1 (6 bases). The germline V gene has CDR1 SNHLY and CDR2 FYNNEI. The CDR3 is 14 residues long. Trimming cost V 6 bases and J 4 bases, with 16 bases left between them. Using reference TRBV2 and TRBJ2-7 for the parts outside the CDR3, the full variable domain is EPEVTQTPSHQVTQMGQEVILRCVPISNHLYFYWYRQILGQKVEFLVSFYNNEISEKSEIFDDQFSVERPDGSNFTLKIRSTKLEDSAMYFCASRETGGGYEQYFGPGTRLTVT.

In its sample, this clone was seen a few times. The chain combines TRBV28 with TRBJ2-1; TRBD2 agrees at 9 bases. The germline CDR1 and CDR2 sequences are MDHEN and SYDVKM. CDR3 length equals 15 residues. After removal of 5 bases from V and 8 bases from J, the junction contained 10 bases not matched to a gene. For the CDR3, the DNA is TGTGCCAGCAGTGTCTCTAGCGGGGCGAGATATGAGCAGTTCTTC. Translation gives CASSVSSGARYEQFF. Together with reference TRBV28 and TRBJ2-1, the CDR3 gives the full variable domain: DVKVTQSSRYLVKRTGEKVFLECVQDMDHENMFWYRQDPGLGLRLIYFSYDVKMKEKGDIPEGYSVSREKKERFSLILESASTNQTSMYLCASSVSSGARYEQFFGPGTRLTVL.

This clone was seen only a few times. This chain links TRBV7-9 with TRBJ2-1; 10 nucleotides match TRBD2. V was pared by 5 bases and J by 4 bases, with 8 bases of the junction left unmatched. CDR3 length: 16 residues. The V gene's germline CDR1 is SEHNR and CDR2 FQNEAQ (reference sequence). This CDR3 is CASSNQGLALYNEQFF. The CDR3 DNA reads as TGTGCCAGCAGCAATCAGGGACTAGCGCTATACAATGAGCAGTTCTTC.

The table lists this clone with a few counts. The chain employs TRBV6-4 and TRBJ2-1; TRBD2 matches at 8 bases. Germline V lookup: CDR1 MRHNA, CDR2 SNTAGT. The CDR3 is 14 residues long. Trimming at V came to 5 bases and at J to 6 bases, leaving 6 bases not matched to a gene. The CDR3 spells CASSPGTSGNEQFF. The CDR3 DNA sequence: TGTGCCAGCAGTCCCGGGACTAGTGGCAATGAGCAGTTCTTC.

This clone showed up just a few times. The J gene is TRBJ1-5, the V gene TRBV4-3; D not resolved. This CDR3 region has 13 residues. Germline values: CDR1 LGHNA, CDR2 YSLEER. V lost 4 bases to trimming and J lost 5 bases, with 9 bases between them. CDR3 in amino acids: CASSPQNHQPQHF. CDR3 in DNA: TGCGCCAGCAGCCCCCAGAACCATCAGCCCCAGCATTTT.

The rearrangement uses TRBV5-4 and TRBJ2-7; 7 bases line up with TRBD2. This CDR3 is 15 amino acids long. V lost 4 bases to trimming and J lost 1 base; unmatched junction nucleotides: 8. Germline V lookup: CDR1 SGHNT, CDR2 YYREEE (reference sequence). The CDR3 reads CASSRELAESYEQYF. DNA of the CDR3: TGTGCCAGCAGCCGGGAGCTAGCGGAATCCTACGAGCAGTACTTC.

For this clone: One end of the junction is discordant with germline, which a read error may explain. Distinct nucleotide sequences in the sample also encode this CDR3. The chain uses TRBV18 and TRBJ2-1, with D possibly being TRBD2 (5 bases). The CDR3 runs 12 residues. Germline V gene data show CDR1 as KGHSH and CDR2 as LQKENI. The CDR3 region is CASSASGIEQFF. The CDR3, as DNA: TGTGCCAGCTCAGCCTCCGGGATTGAGCAATTCTTC.

The rearrangement links TRBV10-3 to TRBJ2-1; no reliable D call. With 6 bases removed from V and 6 bases from J, the gap between germline ends came to 18 bases. The CDR3 spans 15 residues. CDR1 ENHRY and CDR2 SYGVKD come from the germline V gene. The CDR3 region is CAIRDWSSGFNEQFF. The DNA for the CDR3 is TGTGCCATCAGGGATTGGTCTAGTGGGTTCAATGAGCAGTTCTTC.

The V gene is TRBV28, the J gene TRBJ1-5; D might be TRBD1 (6 bases). Germline loops: CDR1 MDHEN, CDR2 SYDVKM. This CDR3 region has 16 residues. V lost 2 bases and J 1 base, leaving 12 bases between the germline ends. CDR3 sequence: CASSLGVGGSNQPQHF. The CDR3 nucleotides are TGTGCCAGCAGTTTAGGGGTAGGGGGAAGCAATCAGCCCCAGCATTTT.

This clone was seen a handful of times. The chain recombines TRBV27 with TRBJ1-2; D is perhaps TRBD1 (5 bases). CDR3 size: 13 residues. Germline V gene data show CDR1 as MNHEY and CDR2 as SMNVEV (reference sequence). V was trimmed by 2 bases and J by 5 bases, leaving 9 bases between them. CDR3 sequence (DNA): TGTGCCAGCAGTTTAACAGGAGGGTATGGCTACACCTTC. Translated: CASSLTGGYGYTF.

The V call is TRBV6-5, the J call TRBJ1-5, with 9 bases identical to TRBD1. Germline CDR1 MNHEY, CDR2 SVGAGI. With 10 bases clipped from V and 4 bases from J, the junction kept 8 bases outside the gene matches. The CDR3 extends over 14 amino acids. DNA of the CDR3: TGTGCCACCGGGACAGGGCTGAGTAATCAGCCCCAGCATTTT. Protein product: CATGTGLSNQPQHF.

The J gene is TRBJ1-5, the V gene TRBV7-2; 9 nucleotides line up with TRBD1. Germline trimming cut 3 bases from V and 0 bases from J; bases unmatched to any gene: 6. This CDR3 contains 17 residues. Germline lookup yields CDR1 SGHTA and CDR2 FQGNSA. In DNA form, the CDR3 reads TGTGCCAGCAGCTTTACCGGGACAGGGTATAGCAATCAGCCCCAGCATTTT. Translation: CASSFTGTGYSNQPQHF.